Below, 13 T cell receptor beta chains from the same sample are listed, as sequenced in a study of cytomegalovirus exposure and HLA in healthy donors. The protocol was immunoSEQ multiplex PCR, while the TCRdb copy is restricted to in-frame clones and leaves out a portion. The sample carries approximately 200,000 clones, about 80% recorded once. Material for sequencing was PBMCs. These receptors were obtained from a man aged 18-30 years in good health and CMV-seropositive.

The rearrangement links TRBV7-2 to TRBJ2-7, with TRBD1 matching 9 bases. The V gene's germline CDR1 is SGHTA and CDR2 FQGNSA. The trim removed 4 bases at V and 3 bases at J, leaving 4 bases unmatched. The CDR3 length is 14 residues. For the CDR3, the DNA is TGTGCCAGCAGCTCGGGACAGGGTTTCTACGAGCAGTACTTC. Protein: CASSSGQGFYEQYF.

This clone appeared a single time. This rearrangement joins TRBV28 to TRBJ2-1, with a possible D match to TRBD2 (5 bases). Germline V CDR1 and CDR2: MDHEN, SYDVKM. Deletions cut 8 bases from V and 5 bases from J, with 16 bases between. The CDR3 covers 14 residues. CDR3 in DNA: TGTGCCAGCTCTTTTAGGACGGAGGACAATGAGCAGTTCTTC. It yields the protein CASSFRTEDNEQFF.

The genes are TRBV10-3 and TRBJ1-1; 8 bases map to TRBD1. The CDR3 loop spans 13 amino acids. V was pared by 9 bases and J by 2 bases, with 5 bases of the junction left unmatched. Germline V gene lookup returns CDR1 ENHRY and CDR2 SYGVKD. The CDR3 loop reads CAITGGLNTEAFF. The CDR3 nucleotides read TGTGCCATAACAGGGGGTCTTAACACTGAAGCTTTCTTT.

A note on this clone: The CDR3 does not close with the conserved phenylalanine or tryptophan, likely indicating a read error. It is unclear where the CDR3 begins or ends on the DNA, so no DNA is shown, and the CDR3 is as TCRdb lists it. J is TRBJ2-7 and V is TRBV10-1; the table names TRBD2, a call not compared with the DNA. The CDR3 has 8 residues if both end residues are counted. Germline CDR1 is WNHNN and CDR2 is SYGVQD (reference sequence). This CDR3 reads CASSPETS.

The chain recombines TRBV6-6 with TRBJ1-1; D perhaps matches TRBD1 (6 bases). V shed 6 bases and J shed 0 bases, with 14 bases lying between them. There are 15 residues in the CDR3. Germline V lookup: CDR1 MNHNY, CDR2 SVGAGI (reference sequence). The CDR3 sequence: CASSKGGDMNTEAFF. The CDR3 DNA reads TGTGCCAGCAGCAAAGGGGGGGATATGAACACTGAAGCTTTCTTT.

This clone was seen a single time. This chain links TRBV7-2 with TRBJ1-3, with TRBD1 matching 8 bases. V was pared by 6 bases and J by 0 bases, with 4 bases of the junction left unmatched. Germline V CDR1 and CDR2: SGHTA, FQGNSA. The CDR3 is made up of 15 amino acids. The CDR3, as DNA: TGTGCCAGCAGTCACAGGGGGATCTCTGGAAACACCATATATTTT. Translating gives CASSHRGISGNTIYF.

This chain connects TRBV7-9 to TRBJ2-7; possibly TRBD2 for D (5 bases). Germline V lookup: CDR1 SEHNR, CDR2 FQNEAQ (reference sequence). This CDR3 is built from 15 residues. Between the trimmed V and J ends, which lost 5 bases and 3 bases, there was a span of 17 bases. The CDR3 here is CASSPSAAKNYEQYF. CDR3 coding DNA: TGTGCCAGCAGCCCGTCAGCGGCGAAAAACTACGAGCAGTACTTC.

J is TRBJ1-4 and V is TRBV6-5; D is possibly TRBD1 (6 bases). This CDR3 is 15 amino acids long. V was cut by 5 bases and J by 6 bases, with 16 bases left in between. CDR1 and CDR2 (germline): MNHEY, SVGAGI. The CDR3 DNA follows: TGTGCCAGCAGTGCTACAGGGTTGGGGGATGAAAAACTGTTTTTT. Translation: CASSATGLGDEKLFF.

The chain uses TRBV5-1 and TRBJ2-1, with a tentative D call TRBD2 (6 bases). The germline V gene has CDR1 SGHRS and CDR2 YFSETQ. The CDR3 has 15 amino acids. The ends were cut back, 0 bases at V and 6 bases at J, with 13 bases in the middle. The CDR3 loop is CASSLGLEIRNEQFF. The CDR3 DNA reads TGCGCCAGCAGCTTGGGACTAGAAATCCGCAATGAGCAGTTCTTC.

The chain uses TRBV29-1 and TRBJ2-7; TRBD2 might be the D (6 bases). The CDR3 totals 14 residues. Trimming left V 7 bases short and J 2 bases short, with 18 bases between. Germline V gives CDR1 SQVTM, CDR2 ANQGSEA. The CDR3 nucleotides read TGCAGCGCTGACACGGAGGGGACCCCCTACGAGCAGTACTTC. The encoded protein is CSADTEGTPYEQYF.

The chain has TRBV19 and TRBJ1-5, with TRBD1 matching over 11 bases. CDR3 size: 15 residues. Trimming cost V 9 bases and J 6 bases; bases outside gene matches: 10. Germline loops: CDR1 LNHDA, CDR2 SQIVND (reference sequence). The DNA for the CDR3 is TGTGCCAGCCACCCCCAAGGGACAGGGGGTCAGCCCCAGCATTTT. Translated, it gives CASHPQGTGGQPQHF.

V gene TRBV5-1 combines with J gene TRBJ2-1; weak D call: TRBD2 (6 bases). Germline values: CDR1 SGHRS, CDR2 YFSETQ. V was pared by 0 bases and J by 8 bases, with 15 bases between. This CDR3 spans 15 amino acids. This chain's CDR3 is CASSLVGTSTDEQFF. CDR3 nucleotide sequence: TGCGCCAGCAGCTTGGTCGGGACTTCCACGGATGAGCAGTTCTTC.

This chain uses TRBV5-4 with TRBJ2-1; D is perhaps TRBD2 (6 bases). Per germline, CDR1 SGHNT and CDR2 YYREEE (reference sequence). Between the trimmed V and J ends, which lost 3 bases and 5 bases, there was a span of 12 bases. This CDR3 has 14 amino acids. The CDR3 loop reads CASSSNGGNNEQFF. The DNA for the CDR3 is TGTGCCAGCAGCTCCAACGGGGGAAACAATGAGCAGTTCTTC.